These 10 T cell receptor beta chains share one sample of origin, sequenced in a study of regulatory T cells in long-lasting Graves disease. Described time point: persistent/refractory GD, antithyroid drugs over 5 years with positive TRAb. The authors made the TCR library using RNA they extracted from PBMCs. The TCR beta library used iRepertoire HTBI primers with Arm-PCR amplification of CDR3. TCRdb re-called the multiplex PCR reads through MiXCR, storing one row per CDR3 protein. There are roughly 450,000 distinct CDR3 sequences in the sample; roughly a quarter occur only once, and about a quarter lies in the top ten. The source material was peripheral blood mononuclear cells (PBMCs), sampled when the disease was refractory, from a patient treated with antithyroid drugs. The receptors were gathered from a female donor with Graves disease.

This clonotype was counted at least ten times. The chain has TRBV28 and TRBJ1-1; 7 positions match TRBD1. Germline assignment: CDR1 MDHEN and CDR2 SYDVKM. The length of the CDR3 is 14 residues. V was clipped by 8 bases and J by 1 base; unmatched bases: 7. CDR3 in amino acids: CASETGLANTEAFF. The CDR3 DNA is TGTGCCAGCGAGACAGGGCTAGCGAACACTGAAGCTTTCTTT.

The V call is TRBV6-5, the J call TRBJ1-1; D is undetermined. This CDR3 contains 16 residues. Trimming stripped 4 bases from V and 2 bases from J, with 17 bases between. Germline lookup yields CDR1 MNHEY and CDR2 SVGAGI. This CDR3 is CASSSPSRGRNTEAFF. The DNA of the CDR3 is TGTGCCAGCAGTTCCCCGTCTCGGGGTCGAAACACTGAAGCTTTCTTT.

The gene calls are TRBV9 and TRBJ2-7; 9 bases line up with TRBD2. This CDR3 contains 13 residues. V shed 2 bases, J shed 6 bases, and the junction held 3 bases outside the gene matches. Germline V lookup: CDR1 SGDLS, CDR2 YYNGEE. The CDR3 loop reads CASSVRLAAEQYF. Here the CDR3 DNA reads TGTGCCAGCAGCGTCCGACTAGCGGCCGAGCAGTACTTC.

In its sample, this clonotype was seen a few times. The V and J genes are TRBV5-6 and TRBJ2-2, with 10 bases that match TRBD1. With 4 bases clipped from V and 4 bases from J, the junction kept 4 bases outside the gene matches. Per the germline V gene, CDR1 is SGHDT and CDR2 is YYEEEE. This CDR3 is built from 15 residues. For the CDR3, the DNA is TGTGCCAGCAGCCTGGACAGGGGGATCACCGGGGAGCTGTTTTTT. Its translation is CASSLDRGITGELFF.

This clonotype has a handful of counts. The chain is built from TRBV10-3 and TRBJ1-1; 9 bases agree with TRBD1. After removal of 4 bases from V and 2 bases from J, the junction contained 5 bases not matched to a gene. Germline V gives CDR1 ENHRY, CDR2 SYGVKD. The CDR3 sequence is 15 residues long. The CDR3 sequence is CAISGDRGGNTEAFF. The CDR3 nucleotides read TGTGCCATCAGTGGCGACAGGGGGGGAAACACTGAAGCTTTCTTT.

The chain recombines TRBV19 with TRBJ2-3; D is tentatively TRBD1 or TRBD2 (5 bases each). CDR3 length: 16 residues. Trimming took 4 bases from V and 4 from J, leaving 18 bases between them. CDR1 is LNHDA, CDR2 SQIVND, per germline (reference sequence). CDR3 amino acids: CASSTHDIRGADTQYF. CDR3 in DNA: TGTGCCAGTAGTACCCACGACATCCGGGGCGCAGATACGCAGTATTTT.

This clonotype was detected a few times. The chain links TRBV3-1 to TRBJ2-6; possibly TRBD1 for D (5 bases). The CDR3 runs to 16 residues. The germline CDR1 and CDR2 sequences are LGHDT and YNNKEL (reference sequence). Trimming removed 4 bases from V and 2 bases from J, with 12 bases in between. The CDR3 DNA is TGTGCCAGCAGCCGCGACGACAGTACTGGGGCCAACGTCCTGACTTTC. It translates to CASSRDDSTGANVLTF.

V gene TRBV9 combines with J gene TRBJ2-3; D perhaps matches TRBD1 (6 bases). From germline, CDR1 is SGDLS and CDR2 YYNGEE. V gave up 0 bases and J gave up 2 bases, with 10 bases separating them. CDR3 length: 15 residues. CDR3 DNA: TGTGCCAGCAGCGTAGGAACAGGGATCACAGATACGCAGTATTTT. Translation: CASSVGTGITDTQYF.

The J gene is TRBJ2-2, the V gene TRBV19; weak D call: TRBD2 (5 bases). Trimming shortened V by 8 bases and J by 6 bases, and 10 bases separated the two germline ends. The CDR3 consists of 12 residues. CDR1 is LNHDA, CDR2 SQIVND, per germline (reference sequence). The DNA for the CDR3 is TGTGCCAGTCGAGGGTGGGCCGGGGAGCTGTTTTTT. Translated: CASRGWAGELFF.

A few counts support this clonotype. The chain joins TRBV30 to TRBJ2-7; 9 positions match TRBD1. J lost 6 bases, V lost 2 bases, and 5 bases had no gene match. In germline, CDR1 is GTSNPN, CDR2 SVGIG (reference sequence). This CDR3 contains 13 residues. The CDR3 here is CAWSSGQGFEQYF. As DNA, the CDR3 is TGTGCCTGGAGTTCGGGACAGGGATTCGAGCAGTACTTC.